This T cell receptor beta chain was captured by sequencing in a study of blood T cells in healthy people across ages. Study-wide results and limits: Using unsorted PBMCs precluded a conclusive naive versus antigen-experienced comparison.

Ten milliliters of peripheral blood were drawn from each donor into EDTA-treated tubes. About this clonotype itself: Its target is not known. Since a much larger clone is just one base distant, this may be a read error.

A second 7 to 11 cycle PCR used barcoded and J-beta primers. TCRdb recomputed calls from the 5' RACE reads with MiXCR, one row per CDR3 protein. The table shows some 670,000 distinct CDR3 sequences, with about 50% occurring only once. What was sequenced was blood. This clonotype originated in a woman older than 75 in good health.

This chain's CDR3 is CASNMWYNEQYF. In DNA form, the CDR3 reads TGTGCCAGCAACATGTGGTACAATGAGCAGTACTTC. The rearrangement uses TRBV2 and TRBJ2-5; the D is unclear. The germline V gene encodes CDR1 SNHLY and CDR2 FYNNEI. With 7 bases removed from V and 11 bases from J, the gap between germline ends came to 17 bases. The CDR3 covers 12 residues.